A selection of T cell receptor beta chains follows, all from one sample in a study of T cells in localized non-small cell lung cancer. The method was immunoSEQ multiplex PCR; TCRdb's version includes in-frame clones alone and lacks a portion of them. Of roughly 900 clones listed, 20% to 25% are singletons. The material sequenced was lung tumor tissue, taken before any cancer treatment. The receptors shown here come from a female donor over 55 with stage I lung adenocarcinoma. Both conserved end residues are part of each CDR3. D genes are given only for firm matches. A row's size may be missing; if present it is once, few, many or a size class.

D,J,V,size,DNA,CDR3
.,TRBJ2-5,TRBV29-1,.,TGCAGCGTTGTCCCGGGTCCGGGTTTGGCCCAGTACTTC,CSVVPGPGLAQYF
.,TRBJ2-3,TRBV6-8,medium-sized,TGTGCCAGCAGAACAACCACAGATACGCAGTATTTT,CASRTTTDTQYF
TRBD1,TRBJ1-3,TRBV10-2,.,TGCGCCAGCAGTGAGCCCACAGGGGCTGGAAACACCATATATTTT,CASSEPTGAGNTIYF
.,TRBJ2-5,TRBV11-3,.,TGTGCCAGCAGCTTAGGTTACAGCGGTACCCAAGAGACCCAGTACTTC,CASSLGYSGTQETQYF
.,TRBJ2-1,TRBV11-3,.,TGTGCCAGCACCCTAGATCCAGGACTAAGCTCCTACAATGAGCAGTTCTTC,CASTLDPGLSSYNEQFF
.,TRBJ2-3,TRBV15,hyperexpanded,TGTGCCACCAGCGCCCGGGACCCCATCTGGGATACGCAGTATTTT,CATSARDPIWDTQYF
.,TRBJ2-2,TRBV10-3,.,TGTGCCAGCGAAGTCAGCACCGGGGAGCTGTTTTTT,CASEVSTGELFF
TRBD2,TRBJ2-1,TRBV11-3,few,TGTGCCAGCAGCTCCCGGACTAGCGGGAAATACAATGAGCAGTTCTTC,CASSSRTSGKYNEQFF
TRBD2,TRBJ2-3,TRBV28,.,TGTGCCAGCAGTTTTAAAGCGGGAGGGCTTCTTGGGACGCAGTATTTT,CASSFKAGGLLGTQYF
.,TRBJ2-1,TRBV6-8,.,TGTGCCAGCAGTTCAGGCTCGGTCTACAATGAGCAGTTCTTC,CASSSGSVYNEQFF
.,TRBJ2-2,TRBV11-3,few,TGTGCCAGCAGCTTAGTGCTCAGGGTAGGCACCGGGGAGCTGTTTTTT,CASSLVLRVGTGELFF
TRBD2,TRBJ2-7,TRBV28,few,TGTGCCAGCAGACCAACGGGGCGGGGGGCTTCCTACGAGCAGTACTTC,CASRPTGRGASYEQYF
.,TRBJ2-5,TRBV7-8,few,TGTGCCAGCAGCCAAGGACGGCAAGAGACCCAGTACTTC,CASSQGRQETQYF
.,TRBJ1-1,TRBV19,few,TGTGCCAGTAGTTCAAGGGGGGAGACTGAAGCTTTCTTT,CASSSRGETEAFF
TRBD1,TRBJ2-3,TRBV29-1,once,TGCAGCGTCGACAGGGGAGCCGATACGCAGTATTTT,CSVDRGADTQYF
TRBD1,TRBJ1-4,TRBV6-8,.,TGTGCCAGCAGTGAGGGGACAGTTAATGAAAAACTGTTTTTT,CASSEGTVNEKLFF
.,TRBJ1-1,TRBV6-8,few,TGTGCCATCACCCCCGGAGACCGGCGGAACACTGAAGCTTTCTTT,CAITPGDRRNTEAFF
TRBD1,TRBJ1-4,TRBV11-3,.,TGTGCCAGCAGCCAGACGGACAGGGGGGAAAAACTGTTTTTT,CASSQTDRGEKLFF
.,TRBJ2-5,TRBV18,.,TGTGCCAGCTCGCCCAGCAGTGAGACCCAGTACTTC,CASSPSSETQYF
.,TRBJ2-2,TRBV11-3,.,TGTGCCAGCAGCTTAGTTAGAGTAAACACCGGGGAGCTGTTTTTT,CASSLVRVNTGELFF
TRBD1,TRBJ1-1,TRBV11-3,few,TGTGCCAGCAGCACGATGACAGGGTGGGACACTGAAGCTTTCTTT,CASSTMTGWDTEAFF
.,TRBJ2-1,TRBV6-4,.,TGTGCCAGCAGTAGCGGGCTTTACGATGAGCAGTTCTTC,CASSSGLYDEQFF
TRBD1,TRBJ1-5,TRBV28,.,TGTGCCAGCAGTGCCCCTGTGGGACAGGGATTGGGTCAGCCCCAGCATTTT,CASSAPVGQGLGQPQHF
TRBD1,TRBJ1-2,TRBV28,.,TGTGCCAGCAGGATCCCGAGACAGGGTGGCTACACCTTC,CASRIPRQGGYTF
.,TRBJ1-1,TRBV14,.,TGTGCCAGCAGCCAAGTTTGGGGGCTGGGAAGGGCTTTCTTT,CASSQVWGLGRAFF
.,TRBJ2-5,TRBV19,few,TGTGCCAGTAGTTACCGAGGGACCCCCGGTAGGGAGACCCAGTACTTC,CASSYRGTPGRETQYF
TRBD1,TRBJ2-1,TRBV15,.,TGTGCCACCAGCAGAGACGCCGACAGGGTGAGTCTCGGTGAGCAGTTCTTC,CATSRDADRVSLGEQFF
.,TRBJ1-1,TRBV11-3,few,TGTGCCAGCACCGAATACGGGGCGGCCAGAGGGACTGAAGCTTTCTTT,CASTEYGAARGTEAFF
.,TRBJ2-7,TRBV11-3,few,TGTGCCAGCAGCTGGCTAAATGGTGGGGTCTGCGAGCAGTACTTC,CASSWLNGGVCEQYF
TRBD1,TRBJ2-5,TRBV11-3,few,TGTGCCAGCAGCTTTGACAGGGGTGGAAAGACCCAGTACTTC,CASSFDRGGKTQYF
TRBD2,TRBJ2-1,TRBV9,.,TGTGCCAGCAGCGCCCGCGGGGGGAGCGGGGTCTACAATGAGCAGTTCTTC,CASSARGGSGVYNEQFF
.,TRBJ2-3,TRBV7-4,.,TGTGCCAGCAGCTCCCTGAGTTATACAGATACGCAGTATTTT,CASSSLSYTDTQYF
TRBD2,TRBJ2-5,TRBV29-1,.,TGCAGCGCCACCGGGACTAGCGGGAGAGAGATAGAGACCCAGTACTTC,CSATGTSGREIETQYF
.,TRBJ1-1,TRBV14,few,TGTGCCAGCAGCCAACAAACGAACACTGAAGCTTTCTTT,CASSQQTNTEAFF
.,TRBJ1-1,TRBV11-3,few,TGTGCCAGCAGCTTGATCTTGGGGGCCTCTGAAGCTTTCTTT,CASSLILGASEAFF
.,TRBJ2-4,TRBV19,.,TGTGCCAGTAGTTCGTGGGGACTAGCCAAAAACATTCAGTACTTC,CASSSWGLAKNIQYF